The source of this TCR beta chain is a study of T-cell reconstitution after alpha-beta-depleted transplantation in children. The germline gives CDR1 DFQATT, CDR2 SNEGSKA (reference sequence). The CDR3 contains 15 residues. The V and J ends lost 6 bases and 4 bases, in that order; junction bases with no gene match: 14. Unique molecular identifiers were incorporated into the prepared TCRbeta library. TCRdb reprocessed the PCR reads with MiXCR, giving one entry per CDR3 protein. The sample yields 700,000 or so distinct CDR3 sequences, about an eighth seen once. Many counts were recorded for this clonotype. What it binds is unknown. Points from the study as a whole: Several hundred graft clones that had expanded were reportedly the source of alpha-beta T cells about two months after transplant. A year post-transplant, T-cell counts and diversity derived mostly from newly produced T cells.

This rearrangement joins TRBV20-1 to TRBJ1-2; 7 bases line up with TRBD1. The clonotype was recovered from a girl aged 2 to 9 with congenital amegakaryocytic thrombocytopenia, due to receive a stem cell transplant. The sample was PBMCs, taken before TCRalphabeta/CD19-depleted stem cell transplant. The CDR3 DNA is TGCAGTGCCAAACCCCTATCGACAGGGATCTATGGCTACACCTTC. This codes for CSAKPLSTGIYGYTF.